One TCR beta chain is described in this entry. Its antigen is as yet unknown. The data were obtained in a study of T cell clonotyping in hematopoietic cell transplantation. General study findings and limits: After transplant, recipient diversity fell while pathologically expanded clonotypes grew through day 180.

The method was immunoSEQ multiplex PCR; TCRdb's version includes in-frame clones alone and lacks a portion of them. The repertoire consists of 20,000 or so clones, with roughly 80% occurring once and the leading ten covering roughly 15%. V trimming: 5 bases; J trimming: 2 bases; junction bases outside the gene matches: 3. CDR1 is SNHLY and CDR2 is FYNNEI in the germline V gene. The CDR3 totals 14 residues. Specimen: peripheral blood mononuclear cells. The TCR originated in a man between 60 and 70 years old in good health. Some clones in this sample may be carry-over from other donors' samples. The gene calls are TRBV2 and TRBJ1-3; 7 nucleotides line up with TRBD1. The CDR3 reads CASSYDRAGNTIYF. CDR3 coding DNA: TGTGCCAGCAGTTACGACAGGGCTGGAAACACCATATATTTT.